One sample yielded the 2 T cell receptor beta chains listed below, sequenced in a study of blood T cell repertoires in COVID-19. The method was immunoSEQ multiplex PCR; TCRdb's version includes in-frame clones alone and lacks a portion of them. Here the sample spans under 40,000 clones, around 84% being singletons. Sequenced material: peripheral blood. Receptors were obtained from a man aged 50 to 60 with active or convalescent COVID-19.

The gene calls are TRBV6-5 and TRBJ1-2; D might be TRBD1 (5 bases). The V gene lost 4 bases and the J gene lost 2 bases, with 11 bases spanning the gap. Looked up from germline, CDR1 is MNHEY and CDR2 is SVGAGI. CDR3 length: 14 amino acids. DNA of the CDR3: TGTGCCAGCAGTTCCGCCGCAGGGAACTATGGCTACACCTTC. Its protein product is CASSSAAGNYGYTF.

This sequence joins TRBV3-1 (or the pseudogene TRBV3-2) and TRBJ1-2; D not resolved. Looked up from germline, CDR1 is LGHDT and CDR2 is YNNKEL (reference sequence). This CDR3 comprises 14 residues. V was trimmed by 1 base and J by 2 bases, leaving 8 bases between them. The CDR3 DNA sequence: TGTGCCAGCAGCCAAGTTAGAGGGAACTATGGCTACACCTTC. Translation gives CASSQVRGNYGYTF.